The 30 T cell receptor beta chains below all came from one sample that was sequenced in a study of human T cells and chemical hapten exposure. Each CDR3 protein gets one entry after TCRdb re-called the RACE reads with MiXCR. This table holds more than 300,000 distinct CDR3 sequences, around 5.5% found once. Regarding time point: pre-sensitization, week 0. Treatment: therapeutic diphenylcyclopropenone sensitization with weekly scalp DPC. The specimen comprised whole blood, sampled in connection with sensitization to the hapten diphenylcyclopropenone (DPC). The receptors stem from a woman in her late teens or twenties with alopecia areata. Some clones in this sample may be carry-over from other donors' samples.

This clonotype was counted only a few times. This rearrangement joins TRBV28 to TRBJ2-1; D is ambiguous. Trimming stripped 7 bases from V and 9 bases from J, with 7 bases between. The germline CDR1 and CDR2 sequences are MDHEN and SYDVKM. This CDR3 contains 10 residues. The CDR3 DNA reads as TGTGCCAGCAAAGAGATTGAGCAGTTCTTC. Protein product: CASKEIEQFF.

This clonotype was found a few times. This chain uses TRBV10-1 with TRBJ1-4; TRBD1 might be the D (5 bases). Trimming shortened V by 3 bases and J by 2 bases, and 13 bases separated the two germline ends. The CDR3 covers 16 residues. The germline CDR1 and CDR2 sequences are WNHNN and SYGVQD (reference sequence). CDR3 DNA sequence: TGCGCCAGCAGTGACCGCACAGGCCCGACTAATGAAAAACTGTTTTTT. The encoded protein is CASSDRTGPTNEKLFF.

The CDR3 here is CASSYSPTSEQYF. As DNA, the CDR3 is TGTGCCAGCAGTTACTCCCCAACGTCCGAGCAGTACTTC. The chain is built from TRBV6-5 and TRBJ2-7; D is ambiguous. CDR3 length equals 13 residues. The V gene lost 0 bases and the J gene lost 6 bases, with 9 bases spanning the gap. CDR1 and CDR2 (germline): MNHEY, SVGAGI.

This clonotype has just a few counts. V gene TRBV20-1 combines with J gene TRBJ1-5; 7 nucleotides line up with TRBD1. CDR1 and CDR2 (germline): DFQATT, SNEGSKA (reference sequence). The junction had 6 bases not matched to a gene; V was cut back by 6 bases and J by 4 bases. The CDR3 loop spans 13 amino acids. As DNA, the CDR3 is TGCAGTGCCCTGGGACAGCAAAATCAGCCCCAGCATTTT. It is translated as CSALGQQNQPQHF.

This clonotype was observed many times. The V call is TRBV5-1, the J call TRBJ1-1; D is ambiguous. Between the trimmed V and J ends, which lost 2 bases and 1 base, there was a span of 9 bases. Germline loops: CDR1 SGHRS, CDR2 YFSETQ. This CDR3 contains 14 residues. The DNA for the CDR3 is TGCGCCAGCAGCTTACGACCGGAGAACACTGAAGCTTTCTTT. The encoded protein is CASSLRPENTEAFF.

This clonotype came up many times. This chain links TRBV28 with TRBJ1-5, with a weak D call TRBD1 (6 bases). V gave up 3 bases and J gave up 6 bases, with 15 bases separating them. Per germline, CDR1 MDHEN and CDR2 SYDVKM. This CDR3 has 15 amino acids. The CDR3 spells CASSLGQGIGQPQHF. CDR3 sequence (DNA): TGTGCCAGCAGTTTGGGCCAGGGGATCGGTCAGCCCCAGCATTTT. The entire variable domain, with the rest obtained from reference TRBV28 and TRBJ1-5, is as follows: DVKVTQSSRYLVKRTGEKVFLECVQDMDHENMFWYRQDPGLGLRLIYFSYDVKMKEKGDIPEGYSVSREKKERFSLILESASTNQTSMYLCASSLGQGIGQPQHFGDGTRLSIL.

This sequence joins TRBV7-2 and TRBJ2-5, with a possible D match to TRBD1 (6 bases). The germline V gene has CDR1 SGHTA and CDR2 FQGNSA. This CDR3 spans 14 amino acids. Deletions cut 6 bases from V and 1 base from J, with 12 bases between. CDR3 loop: CASSYTGIQETQYF. The CDR3 DNA reads as TGTGCCAGCAGTTATACAGGGATCCAAGAGACCCAGTACTTC.

This clonotype showed up many times. The chain has TRBV5-5 and TRBJ2-7; TRBD1 agrees at 7 bases. In germline, CDR1 is SGHKS, CDR2 YYEKEE (reference sequence). The CDR3 length is 13 residues. The J segment lost 5 bases and the V segment lost 3 bases, leaving 5 bases of the junction unmatched. As DNA, the CDR3 is TGTGCCAGCAGCTGGAAACAGGGGAACGAGCAGTACTTC. Translation: CASSWKQGNEQYF.

This clonotype was recorded many times. V usage is TRBV24-1 and J usage is TRBJ2-7; D call uncertain. CDR3 length equals 14 residues. The germline V gene has CDR1 KGHDR and CDR2 SFDVKD. V lost 8 bases and J lost 3, with 16 bases in between. CDR3 bases: TGTGCCACCACCACGGGCACGACCCTCTACGAGCAGTACTTC. Translation: CATTTGTTLYEQYF.

This clonotype was found many times. The V gene is TRBV10-3, the J gene TRBJ1-1; D is perhaps TRBD1 (6 bases). The germline CDR1 and CDR2 sequences are ENHRY and SYGVKD. The ends were cut back, 4 bases at V and 4 bases at J, with 16 bases in the middle. CDR3 length equals 15 residues. The CDR3 spells CAISAGGPVGTEAFF. CDR3 bases: TGTGCCATCAGTGCCGGGGGGCCAGTGGGCACTGAAGCTTTCTTT.

The sample holds many counts of this clonotype. The CDR3 DNA sequence: TGTGCCAGCAGCCGGGGACAGGGGGCATACGAGCAGTACTTC. It yields the protein CASSRGQGAYEQYF. The chain links TRBV5-6 to TRBJ2-7; 12 nucleotides align to TRBD1. The germline V gene has CDR1 SGHDT and CDR2 YYEEEE. The CDR3 totals 14 residues. Trimming at V came to 4 bases and at J to 4 bases, leaving 3 bases not matched to a gene.

This clonotype showed up just a few times. The chain recombines TRBV21-1 with TRBJ1-6; the listed D gene, TRBD1, was not tested against the DNA. TRBV21-1 is shown as a pseudogene. The CDR3 runs 16 residues. The CDR3 spells CAPRGGRLSYNSPLHF. As DNA, the CDR3 is TGTGCCCCCAGGGGGGGACGCCTCTCCTATAATTCACCCCTCCACTTT.

This clonotype was observed a handful of times. V gene TRBV2 combines with J gene TRBJ1-1; D remains unclear. V shed 6 bases and J shed 5 bases, with 13 bases lying between them. CDR1 is SNHLY and CDR2 is FYNNEI in the germline V gene. CDR3 length: 13 residues. DNA for the CDR3: TGTGCCAGCAGAGAGCTAAGTGCAACTGAAGCTTTCTTT. Its translation: CASRELSATEAFF. Variable domain in full (rest from reference TRBV2 and TRBJ1-1): EPEVTQTPSHQVTQMGQEVILRCVPISNHLYFYWYRQILGQKVEFLVSFYNNEISEKSEIFDDQFSVERPDGSNFTLKIRSTKLEDSAMYFCASRELSATEAFFGQGTRLTVV.

This chain connects TRBV6-1 to TRBJ2-3; D may be TRBD1 (7 bases). The germline V gene has CDR1 MNHNS and CDR2 SASEGT. V lost 0 bases and J lost 3, with 19 bases in between. The CDR3 has 18 residues. The CDR3 sequence: CASSEAPLRGRGTDTQYF. CDR3 DNA: TGTGCCAGCAGTGAAGCGCCTTTGAGGGGGCGGGGAACAGATACGCAGTATTTT.

This clonotype showed up many times. The chain couples TRBV7-9 to TRBJ1-5, with TRBD1 identical over 10 bases. Germline V gives CDR1 SEHNR, CDR2 FQNEAQ (reference sequence). V gave up 5 bases and J gave up 4 bases; unmatched junction bases: 5. The CDR3 has 15 amino acids. Written as DNA, the CDR3 is TGTGCCAGCAGCCGTGGGACAGGGGTTAATCAGCCCCAGCATTTT. As protein: CASSRGTGVNQPQHF.

In its sample, this clonotype was seen many times. The V call is TRBV9, the J call TRBJ2-3, with D perhaps matching TRBD2 (6 bases). Germline assignment: CDR1 SGDLS and CDR2 YYNGEE. CDR3 size: 15 residues. V was clipped by 1 base and J by 2 bases, with 11 bases between them. CDR3 DNA: TGTGCCAGCAGCGTATTCGGGGGACCCACAGATACGCAGTATTTT. It codes for CASSVFGGPTDTQYF.

V gene TRBV4-1 combines with J gene TRBJ1-5; D unresolved. CDR3 length: 14 amino acids. Trimming left V 1 base short and J 5 bases short, with 9 bases between. CDR1 MGHRA and CDR2 YSYEKL come from the germline V gene. In DNA form, the CDR3 reads TGCGCCAGCAGCCAAGCCGACGATGATCAGCCCCAGCATTTT. It is translated as CASSQADDDQPQHF.

This clonotype was seen at least ten times. This sequence joins TRBV7-2 and TRBJ1-5, with D unresolved. Germline-derived CDR1 and CDR2 are SGHTA and FQGNSA. The CDR3 contains 13 residues. Trimming shortened V by 3 bases and J by 5 bases, and 8 bases separated the two germline ends. The CDR3 loop is CASSFKADQPQHF. As DNA, the CDR3 is TGTGCCAGCAGCTTTAAAGCCGATCAGCCCCAGCATTTT.

This clonotype was recorded a few times. This chain joins TRBV7-9 and TRBJ2-3, with D hard to call. V was clipped by 5 bases and J by 2 bases, with 20 bases between them. Germline loops: CDR1 SEHNR, CDR2 FQNEAQ (reference sequence). This CDR3 spans 17 amino acids. The CDR3 region is CASSPLTTRILTDTQYF. CDR3 DNA: TGTGCCAGCAGCCCACTAACGACCAGGATTCTCACAGATACGCAGTATTTT.

This clonotype was detected only a few times. This chain joins TRBV6-5 and TRBJ2-7; TRBD1 or TRBD2 may be the D gene (5 bases each). With 5 bases removed from V and 5 bases from J, the gap between germline ends came to 13 bases. The germline V gene has CDR1 MNHEY and CDR2 SVGAGI. This CDR3 has 13 residues. This chain's CDR3 is CASSALRDHEQYF. The CDR3 DNA sequence: TGTGCCAGCAGTGCTCTCCGGGACCACGAGCAGTACTTC.

The V call is TRBV7-8, the J call TRBJ2-3; possibly TRBD1 for D (5 bases). This CDR3 is 16 amino acids long. Germline CDR1 is SGHVS and CDR2 is FQNEAQ. Trimming cost V 5 bases and J 2 bases, with 17 bases left between them. CDR3 protein: CASSPKGRQSTDTQYF. The CDR3 nucleotides are TGTGCCAGCAGCCCCAAGGGGCGGCAGTCCACAGATACGCAGTATTTT.

This clonotype appeared a few times. The genes are TRBV7-9 and TRBJ2-5; 8 bases match TRBD2. V lost 1 base, J lost 5 bases, and 12 bases stayed unmatched. In germline, CDR1 is SEHNR, CDR2 FQNEAQ (reference sequence). The CDR3 extends over 17 amino acids. The CDR3 bases are TGTGCCAGCAGCTTAGTACCGGGACTAGAGTTGATTGAGACCCAGTACTTC. This gives the protein CASSLVPGLELIETQYF.

This clonotype came up a few times. The rearrangement uses TRBV9 and TRBJ2-3; the match to TRBD2 covers 9 bases. Germline loops: CDR1 SGDLS, CDR2 YYNGEE. V was clipped by 0 bases and J by 6 bases; unmatched bases: 5. The CDR3 is 15 amino acids. CDR3 in amino acids: CASSVGLAGSDTQYF. The CDR3 DNA reads as TGTGCCAGCAGCGTAGGGCTAGCGGGGAGCGATACGCAGTATTTT.

The rearrangement joins TRBV28 to TRBJ1-6; D unresolved. Germline-derived CDR1 and CDR2 are MDHEN and SYDVKM. This CDR3 is built from 14 residues. V was pared by 5 bases and J by 8 bases, with 13 bases between. The CDR3 region has the DNA TGTGCCAGCAGTAATCGTTGGAGAGATTCACCCCTCCACTTT. Residues: CASSNRWRDSPLHF. The whole variable domain, filled in from reference TRBV28 and TRBJ1-6, reads DVKVTQSSRYLVKRTGEKVFLECVQDMDHENMFWYRQDPGLGLRLIYFSYDVKMKEKGDIPEGYSVSREKKERFSLILESASTNQTSMYLCASSNRWRDSPLHFGNGTRLTVT.

This clonotype was counted only a few times. The chain is built from TRBV4-3 and TRBJ2-7, with D perhaps matching TRBD2 (5 bases). The CDR3 consists of 13 residues. From germline, CDR1 is LGHNA and CDR2 YSLEER. The ends were cut back, 2 bases at V and 6 bases at J, with 11 bases in the middle. DNA for the CDR3: TGCGCCAGCAGCCAAATGGGAGTTGGCGAGCAGTACTTC. Translating gives CASSQMGVGEQYF.

This sequence joins TRBV6-5 and TRBJ2-3, with D possibly being TRBD1 (6 bases). V lost 1 base and J lost 0, with 11 bases in between. The CDR3 loop spans 16 amino acids. From germline, CDR1 is MNHEY and CDR2 SVGAGI. DNA of the CDR3: TGTGCCAGCAGTTACTTGTCAGGGGTTAGCACAGATACGCAGTATTTT. Translation: CASSYLSGVSTDTQYF.

In its sample, this clonotype was seen many times. V usage is TRBV28 and J usage is TRBJ1-5; TRBD1 aligns across 7 bases. The germline V gene encodes CDR1 MDHEN and CDR2 SYDVKM. J was trimmed by 7 bases and V by 5 bases; bases with no gene match: 11. This CDR3 is built from 15 residues. The CDR3 loop reads CASSEQTGQDQPQHF. The CDR3 DNA follows: TGTGCCAGCAGTGAACAGACAGGGCAGGACCAGCCCCAGCATTTT.

This clonotype was picked up many times. The chain recombines TRBV7-9 with TRBJ2-5, with D uncertain. The V gene lost 5 bases and the J gene lost 2 bases, with 15 bases spanning the gap. CDR1 is SEHNR and CDR2 is FQNEAQ in the germline V gene (reference sequence). CDR3 length: 15 amino acids. CDR3 DNA: TGTGCCAGCAGCACCCCCCGTCAAGCACAAGAGACCCAGTACTTC. It is translated as CASSTPRQAQETQYF. Full variable domain (outside the CDR3, taken from reference TRBV7-9 and TRBJ2-5): DTGVSQNPRHKITKRGQNVTFRCDPISEHNRLYWYRQTLGQGPEFLTYFQNEAQLEKSRLLSDRFSAERPKGSFSTLEIQRTEQGDSAMYLCASSTPRQAQETQYFGPGTRLLVL.

This clonotype was observed a handful of times. The chain uses TRBV20-1 and TRBJ1-1; the D is unclear. The CDR3 runs to 14 residues. The germline V and J ends were trimmed by 3 bases and 0 bases, with 11 bases remaining between them. Germline CDR1 is DFQATT and CDR2 is SNEGSKA (reference sequence). CDR3 nucleotides: TGCAGTGCTAGGCAGGAAAGGTTGAACACTGAAGCTTTCTTT. It codes for CSARQERLNTEAFF.

The V gene is TRBV4-1, the J gene TRBJ1-6, with 9 bases lining up with TRBD1. The CDR3 runs 15 residues. Trimming removed 5 bases from V and 7 bases from J; junction bases left unmatched: 6. CDR1 is MGHRA and CDR2 is YSYEKL in the germline V gene. The chain's CDR3 is CASSGGQGRNSPLHF. The CDR3 DNA follows: TGCGCCAGCAGCGGGGGACAGGGTAGGAATTCACCCCTCCACTTT.